This entry lists 8 T cell receptor beta chains sequenced from one sample in a study of blood T cell repertoires in COVID-19. Profiled with immunoSEQ multiplex PCR; TCRdb holds only in-frame clones, not every one. The top ten clones hold around 32% of a sample with about 40,000 clones, over 70% of them seen once. The sample comprised peripheral blood. The receptors were sampled from an elderly man with active or convalescent COVID-19.

V is TRBV19 and J is TRBJ2-1, with D perhaps TRBD2 (5 bases). In germline, CDR1 is LNHDA, CDR2 SQIVND (reference sequence). V lost 4 bases, J lost 10 bases, and 8 bases lay in between. This CDR3 region has 11 residues. CDR3 sequence: CASSTTGEQFF. CDR3 sequence (DNA): TGTGCCAGTAGTACGACGGGGGAGCAGTTCTTC.

V is TRBV7-3 and J is TRBJ2-3, with D possibly being TRBD2 (5 bases). The V end was cut by 5 bases, the J end by 2 bases, with 14 bases between. Germline CDR1 reads SGHTA; CDR2 reads FQGTGA. The CDR3 spans 15 residues. CDR3 nucleotides: TGTGCCAGCAGCGCGTCTGGCGGGTACACAGATACGCAGTATTTT. Its translation is CASSASGGYTDTQYF.

V gene TRBV5-1 combines with J gene TRBJ1-1; 7 bases map to TRBD1. CDR1 and CDR2 (germline): SGHRS, YFSETQ. V was pared by 0 bases and J by 1 base, with 6 bases of the junction left unmatched. CDR3 length equals 16 residues. The CDR3 DNA follows: TGCGCCAGCAGCTTGGGTGTGACAGGGCAGAACACTGAAGCTTTCTTT. Amino acids: CASSLGVTGQNTEAFF.

The chain carries TRBV18 and TRBJ1-2, with 7 bases identical to TRBD1. Germline V gene data show CDR1 as KGHSH and CDR2 as LQKENI. Germline trimming cut 0 bases from V and 0 bases from J; bases unmatched to any gene: 7. This CDR3 spans 17 amino acids. This CDR3 is CASSPPRDSLANYGYTF. The DNA of the CDR3 is TGTGCCAGCTCACCACCTCGGGACAGCTTAGCTAACTATGGCTACACCTTC.

CDR3 sequence (DNA): TGCGCCAGCAGCTTGGACAACCCTAACTATGGCTACACCTTC. Translating it yields CASSLDNPNYGYTF. This rearrangement joins TRBV5-1 to TRBJ1-2; D unclear. The CDR3 has 14 amino acids. Germline V lookup: CDR1 SGHRS, CDR2 YFSETQ. The V end was cut by 0 bases, the J end by 0 bases, with 6 bases between. The variable domain in full, with the rest retrieved from reference TRBV5-1 and TRBJ1-2, is KAGVTQTPRYLIKTRGQQVTLSCSPISGHRSVSWYQQTPGQGLQFLFEYFSETQRNKGNFPGRFSGRQFSNSRSEMNVSTLELGDSALYLCASSLDNPNYGYTFGSGTRLTVV.

The V call is TRBV6-2 or TRBV6-3, the J call TRBJ1-6; no clear D gene. This CDR3 is built from 12 residues. The germline CDR1 and CDR2 sequences are MNHEY and SVGEGT. The V and J ends lost 2 bases and 8 bases respectively, with 4 bases between them. CDR3 sequence: CASSYRDSPLHF. DNA of the CDR3: TGTGCCAGCAGTTACCGGGATTCACCCCTCCACTTT.

The chain combines TRBV3-1 (or the pseudogene TRBV3-2) with TRBJ1-1; D not certain. Germline V gene lookup returns CDR1 LGHDT and CDR2 YNNKEL (reference sequence). Trimming pared 4 bases from V and 7 bases from J, leaving 16 bases between. The CDR3 is made up of 14 amino acids. Here the CDR3 DNA reads TGTGCCAGCAGCCCGCTTCTAAGTACGGTTGAAGCTTTCTTT. Its translation: CASSPLLSTVEAFF.

This clone was found a few times. V usage is TRBV6-6 and J usage is TRBJ1-5; no definite D call. Germline CDR1 and CDR2: MNHNY and SVGAGI (reference sequence). The CDR3 is 11 residues long. Trimming took 3 bases from V and 12 from J, leaving 9 bases between them. The CDR3 DNA reads as TGTGCCAGCAGTTATCAAGCGTTCCAGCATTTT. It is translated as CASSYQAFQHF.